Listed here are 28 T cell receptor beta chains from one sample, sequenced in a study of response to subunit inactivated influenza vaccine listed by TCRdb under 2018. Libraries were built with RT-PCR. These reads were obtained on an Illumina HiSeq 2500. Clones were called with MiXCR by TCRdb after fastp trimmed the public reads at Q25, and only in-frame beta chains were retained. All rows with the same CDR3 protein become a single entry with the most common DNA and genes. This sample holds 800,000 or so distinct CDR3 sequences; 21% were observed only once. Of the sample, roughly 10% falls within the top ten clones. The sample was PBMCs from blood, taken roughly 5 days after vaccination. The receptors shown here come from a man between 45 and 60 years old who received an inactivated influenza vaccine. Donor details come from another sample of the same person, matched by shared clones.

This chain connects TRBV7-2 to TRBJ1-1; a possible D gene is TRBD1 (5 bases). The germline gives CDR1 SGHTA, CDR2 FQGNSA. Trimming cost V 5 bases and J 3 bases, with 16 bases left between them. This CDR3 is 15 amino acids long. The CDR3 sequence: CASSLTGRGDTEAFF. DNA of the CDR3: TGTGCCAGCAGCCTAACGGGGCGTGGGGACACTGAAGCTTTCTTT.

This clonotype was seen a few times. The V and J genes are TRBV5-6 and TRBJ1-4; TRBD1 might be the D (5 bases). This CDR3 has 14 amino acids. V lost 0 bases, J lost 8 bases, and 11 bases lay in between. Looked up from germline, CDR1 is SGHDT and CDR2 is YYEEEE. CDR3 coding DNA: TGTGCCAGCAGCTTGGACATGAAGGGGGAAAAACTGTTTTTT. Protein sequence: CASSLDMKGEKLFF.

This clonotype has more than one count but fewer than ten. The chain's CDR3 is CASSHTDTQVYYGYTF. CDR3 coding DNA: TGCGCCAGCAGCCATACAGATACCCAGGTTTACTATGGCTACACCTTC. This chain connects TRBV4-1 to TRBJ1-2; D is undetermined. Trimming pared 3 bases from V and 3 bases from J, leaving 17 bases between. CDR1 is MGHRA and CDR2 is YSYEKL in the germline V gene. CDR3 size: 16 residues.

The J gene is TRBJ2-1, the V gene TRBV12-3 or TRBV12-4, with 9 bases identical to TRBD1. CDR3 length equals 14 residues. The trim removed 7 bases at V and 6 bases at J, leaving 7 bases unmatched. The CDR3 DNA sequence: TGTGCCAGCACCTGGACAGGGGACAGCAATGAGCAGTTCTTC. It codes for CASTWTGDSNEQFF.

The chain employs TRBV28 and TRBJ1-2, with D uncertain. The ends were cut back, 3 bases at V and 6 bases at J, with 11 bases in the middle. Per germline, CDR1 MDHEN and CDR2 SYDVKM. This CDR3 comprises 13 residues. The CDR3 nucleotides are TGTGCCAGCAGTTTGGGGTCTTTCGATGGCTACACCTTC. Protein: CASSLGSFDGYTF.

V and J are TRBV7-2 and TRBJ2-3; 7 nucleotides agree with TRBD1. V lost 5 bases and J lost 0; bases outside the gene matches: 8. Germline CDR1 and CDR2: SGHTA and FQGNSA. The CDR3 length is 16 residues. The CDR3 loop is CASSQQGPQSTDTQYF. The DNA of the CDR3 is TGTGCCAGCAGCCAACAGGGGCCCCAGAGCACAGATACGCAGTATTTT.

This clonotype was recorded many times. The chain joins TRBV29-1 to TRBJ2-2; no clear D gene. The V gene lost 4 bases and the J gene lost 1 base, with 7 bases spanning the gap. Per the germline V gene, CDR1 is SQVTM and CDR2 is ANQGSEA. This CDR3 contains 13 residues. The DNA of the CDR3 is TGCAGCGTTGTTTCCCAGAACACCGGGGAGCTGTTTTTT. Protein sequence: CSVVSQNTGELFF.

This clonotype was seen only a few times. This chain joins TRBV6-1 and TRBJ1-4, with D uncertain. This CDR3 contains 14 residues. Germline V gene lookup returns CDR1 MNHNS and CDR2 SASEGT. V gave up 6 bases and J gave up 0 bases, with 8 bases separating them. The CDR3 loop reads CASSQRATNEKLFF. The DNA for the CDR3 is TGTGCCAGCAGCCAGCGGGCAACTAATGAAAAACTGTTTTTT.

This chain links TRBV12-3 or TRBV12-4 with TRBJ1-4; 9 nucleotides agree with TRBD1. The CDR3 contains 14 residues. The trim removed 4 bases at V and 7 bases at J, leaving 4 bases unmatched. This CDR3 reads CASSYRGRSEKLFF. In nucleotides, the CDR3 is TGTGCCAGCAGTTACAGGGGGCGAAGTGAAAAACTGTTTTTT.

This clonotype was observed a handful of times. The genes are TRBV4-3 and TRBJ1-5; the D gene is possibly TRBD1 (6 bases). This CDR3 is built from 14 residues. Trimming cost V 4 bases and J 6 bases, with 13 bases left between them. CDR1 is LGHNA and CDR2 is YSLEER in the germline V gene. In DNA, the CDR3 is TGCGCCAGCAGCCTTAACAGGGAGCGTCAGCCCCAGCATTTT. Translating gives CASSLNRERQPQHF.

The chain is built from TRBV20-1 and TRBJ2-7; 7 nucleotides align to TRBD2. The V segment lost 6 bases and the J segment 3 bases; nucleotides outside the gene matches: 8. The CDR3 length is 13 residues. CDR1 and CDR2 from the germline V gene are DFQATT and SNEGSKA (reference sequence). The CDR3 loop reads CSAPMGGNYEQYF. The CDR3 DNA reads as TGCAGTGCGCCAATGGGGGGGAACTACGAGCAGTACTTC.

The chain links TRBV6-1 to TRBJ2-3, with D perhaps assigned TRBD1 or TRBD2 (5 bases each). This CDR3 is 16 amino acids long. The V end was cut by 6 bases, the J end by 6 bases, with 22 bases between. The germline V gene encodes CDR1 MNHNS and CDR2 SASEGT. The CDR3 here is CASRKWGGRPGDTQYF. The CDR3 nucleotides read TGTGCCAGCAGAAAATGGGGCGGGCGGCCGGGGGATACGCAGTATTTT.

This clonotype was detected only once. The chain combines TRBV5-5 with TRBJ2-7, with TRBD2 matching 10 bases. V shed 0 bases and J 3 bases; nucleotides not matched to a gene: 6. There are 16 residues in the CDR3. Germline CDR1 reads SGHKS; CDR2 reads YYEKEE (reference sequence). The CDR3 loop reads CASSLEAGGAGYEQYF. DNA for the CDR3: TGTGCCAGCAGCTTGGAAGCGGGAGGGGCGGGCTACGAGCAGTACTTC.

This clonotype occurred many times. V and J are TRBV12-3 or TRBV12-4 and TRBJ1-5; D remains ambiguous. There are 15 residues in the CDR3. Trimming took off 8 bases at V and 4 bases at J, with 18 bases between the two ends. CDR3 region: CASRRGKQWNQPQHF. For the CDR3, the DNA is TGTGCCAGCCGGAGAGGGAAACAATGGAATCAGCCCCAGCATTTT.

This clonotype was detected a few times. The chain recombines TRBV15 with TRBJ2-2; tentatively, D is TRBD2 (5 bases). The germline gives CDR1 LNHNV, CDR2 YYDKDF (reference sequence). The CDR3 has 14 residues. V gave up 2 bases and J gave up 5 bases, with 9 bases separating them. The CDR3 protein is CATSRSRGTGELFF. In DNA, the CDR3 is TGTGCCACCAGCAGAAGTCGGGGAACCGGGGAGCTGTTTTTT.

This chain connects TRBV10-3 to TRBJ1-6; 8 bases map to TRBD1. Unmatched junction bases numbered 7, after V lost 3 bases and J lost 6 bases. This CDR3 contains 16 residues. Germline V gene lookup returns CDR1 ENHRY and CDR2 SYGVKD. The CDR3 reads CAISEQGTGRNSPLHF. CDR3 nucleotide sequence: TGTGCCATCAGTGAACAGGGGACAGGTCGTAATTCACCCCTCCACTTT.

The V gene is TRBV10-3, the J gene TRBJ2-1; no clear D gene. There are 13 residues in the CDR3. V lost 0 bases to trimming and J lost 5 bases, with 5 bases between them. Germline V gene sequence: CDR1 ENHRY, CDR2 SYGVKD. CDR3 in DNA: TGTGCCATCAGTGAGTCGAGTCACAATGAGCAGTTCTTC. As protein: CAISESSHNEQFF.

This chain links TRBV5-1 with TRBJ2-7, with 11 bases fitting TRBD1. There are 16 residues in the CDR3. Germline lookup yields CDR1 SGHRS and CDR2 YFSETQ. The ends lost 0 bases at V and 2 bases at J; junction bases unmatched: 4. CDR3 sequence (DNA): TGCGCCAGCAGCTTGGTGGGACAGGGGGGAACCTACGAGCAGTACTTC. As protein: CASSLVGQGGTYEQYF.

This clonotype was seen a few times. The chain carries TRBV20-1 and TRBJ2-1; TRBD2 agrees at 8 bases. This CDR3 region has 14 residues. Trimming cost V 3 bases and J 4 bases; bases outside gene matches: 5. Germline V gene lookup returns CDR1 DFQATT and CDR2 SNEGSKA (reference sequence). CDR3 sequence (DNA): TGCAGTGCTAGTGGCGGGAGGATTTACAATGAGCAGTTCTTC. Protein product: CSASGGRIYNEQFF.

This clonotype was observed a handful of times. The rearrangement uses TRBV10-3 and TRBJ2-5, with 7 bases matching TRBD1. The V and J ends lost 0 bases and 2 bases, in that order; junction bases with no gene match: 9. The CDR3 runs to 17 residues. CDR1 ENHRY and CDR2 SYGVKD come from the germline V gene. The CDR3 coding sequence is TGTGCCATCAGTGAGTCTTCGGGACAGAACCCTCAAGAGACCCAGTACTTC. Protein sequence: CAISESSGQNPQETQYF.

This clonotype has a handful of counts. J is TRBJ2-3 and V is TRBV6-1, with a weak D call TRBD1 (6 bases). The V end was cut by 6 bases, the J end by 1 base, with 14 bases between. CDR1 and CDR2 (germline): MNHNS, SASEGT. This CDR3 has 15 amino acids. For the CDR3, the DNA is TGTGCCAGCAGCCCAAGCCGGACAGGCACAGATACGCAGTATTTT. Its translation is CASSPSRTGTDTQYF.

This clonotype occurred a few times. This chain links TRBV10-3 with TRBJ2-1; no reliable D call. Trimming stripped 8 bases from V and 5 bases from J, with 16 bases between. The V gene's germline CDR1 is ENHRY and CDR2 SYGVKD. This CDR3 region has 14 residues. The CDR3 DNA reads as TGTGCCATCCGCTCCCTGACGCCACACAATGAGCAGTTCTTC. Its translation: CAIRSLTPHNEQFF.

This clonotype was observed a handful of times. This rearrangement joins TRBV20-1 to TRBJ2-6; D gene unclear. V dropped 6 bases and J dropped 4 bases, with 10 bases sitting between them. CDR3 size: 13 residues. CDR1 and CDR2 (germline): DFQATT, SNEGSKA (reference sequence). In DNA form, the CDR3 reads TGCAGTGCACCGGCGACCGGGGCCAACGTCCTGACTTTC. Translation: CSAPATGANVLTF.

This clonotype was seen a handful of times. This chain connects TRBV5-1 to TRBJ1-1, with 7 bases matching TRBD1. The germline V gene has CDR1 SGHRS and CDR2 YFSETQ. The CDR3 contains 14 residues. With V trimmed by 0 bases and J by 4 bases, 3 bases remained unmatched. The CDR3 loop reads CASSLDQGVTEAFF. The CDR3 coding sequence is TGCGCCAGCAGCTTGGATCAGGGGGTCACTGAAGCTTTCTTT.

This clonotype was seen a few times. The chain carries TRBV20-1 and TRBJ2-3, with 8 bases lining up with TRBD2. V shed 5 bases, J shed 4 bases, and the junction held 14 bases outside the gene matches. Looked up from germline, CDR1 is DFQATT and CDR2 is SNEGSKA (reference sequence). There are 16 residues in the CDR3. The CDR3 loop is CSAPHLERERSDTQYF. The CDR3 region has the DNA TGCAGTGCTCCCCACCTTGAGCGGGAGAGGTCAGATACGCAGTATTTT.

This rearrangement joins TRBV6-5 to TRBJ1-1; D call uncertain. The CDR3 runs 14 residues. Trimming removed 4 bases at V and 0 bases at J, with 9 bases between. Germline V gene data show CDR1 as MNHEY and CDR2 as SVGAGI. CDR3 residues: CASSSDMMNTEAFF. The DNA of the CDR3 is TGTGCCAGCAGTTCCGACATGATGAACACTGAAGCTTTCTTT.

This clonotype was counted only a few times. The chain combines TRBV20-1 with TRBJ2-2, with 12 bases lining up with TRBD2. The ends lost 0 bases at V and 1 base at J; junction bases unmatched: 9. Germline CDR1 and CDR2: DFQATT and SNEGSKA (reference sequence). CDR3 length equals 19 residues. CDR3 protein: CSARDLLAGGMGNTGELFF. The CDR3 coding sequence is TGCAGTGCTAGAGATTTACTAGCGGGGGGTATGGGGAACACCGGGGAGCTGTTTTTT.

The rearrangement links TRBV7-6 to TRBJ1-4; D may be TRBD1 (5 bases). Trimming removed 4 bases from V and 12 bases from J, with 12 bases in between. The germline CDR1 and CDR2 sequences are SGHVS and FNYEAQ. The CDR3 is 12 residues long. The CDR3 reads CASSSPPGQLFF. CDR3 nucleotide sequence: TGTGCCAGCAGCTCTCCCCCGGGACAACTGTTTTTT.